This T cell receptor (beta chain) was sequenced for a study of blood T cell repertoires in COVID-19. Repertoires were generated with immunoSEQ multiplex PCR, while TCRdb's copy carries only in-frame clones and drops some. The sample has about 50,000 clones, approximately 88% seen once. This clone was found a few times. This TCR was recovered from a human donor with active COVID-19. The donor label of this sample is uncertain. The material sequenced was peripheral blood.

The CDR3 coding sequence is TGCAGTGATAGTGCCGTCGGGGAAGAGACCCAGTACTTC. Translating it yields CSDSAVGEETQYF. The gene calls are TRBV20-1 and TRBJ2-5, with D tentatively TRBD2 (5 bases). CDR3 size: 13 residues. Trimming removed 7 bases from V and 3 bases from J, with 15 bases in between. Germline V gene lookup returns CDR1 DFQATT and CDR2 SNEGSKA (reference sequence).